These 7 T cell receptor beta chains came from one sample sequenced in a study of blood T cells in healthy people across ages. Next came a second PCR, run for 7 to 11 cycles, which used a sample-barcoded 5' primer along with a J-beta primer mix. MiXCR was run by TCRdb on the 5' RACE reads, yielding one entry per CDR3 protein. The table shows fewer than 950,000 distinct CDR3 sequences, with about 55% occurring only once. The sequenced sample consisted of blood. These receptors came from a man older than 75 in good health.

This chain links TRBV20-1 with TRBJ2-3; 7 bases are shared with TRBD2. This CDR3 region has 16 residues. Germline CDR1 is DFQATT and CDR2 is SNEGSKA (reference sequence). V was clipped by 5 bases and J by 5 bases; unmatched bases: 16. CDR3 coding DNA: TGCAGTGCTCAAGAGAGGGCGGGAGCTCTAGAAGATACGCAGTATTTT. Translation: CSAQERAGALEDTQYF.

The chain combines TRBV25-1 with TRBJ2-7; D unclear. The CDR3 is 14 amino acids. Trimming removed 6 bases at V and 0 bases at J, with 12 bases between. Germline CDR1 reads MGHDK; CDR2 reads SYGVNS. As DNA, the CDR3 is TGTGCCAGCAGCGGAGACTTGAGCTCCTACGAGCAGTACTTC. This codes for CASSGDLSSYEQYF.

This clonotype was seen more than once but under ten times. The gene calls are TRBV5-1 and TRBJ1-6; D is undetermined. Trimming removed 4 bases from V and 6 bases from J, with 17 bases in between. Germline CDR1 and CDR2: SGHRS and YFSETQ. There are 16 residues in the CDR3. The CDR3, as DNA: TGCGCCAGCAGCCCAACTAGGACGACCCTTAATTCACCCCTCCACTTT. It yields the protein CASSPTRTTLNSPLHF.

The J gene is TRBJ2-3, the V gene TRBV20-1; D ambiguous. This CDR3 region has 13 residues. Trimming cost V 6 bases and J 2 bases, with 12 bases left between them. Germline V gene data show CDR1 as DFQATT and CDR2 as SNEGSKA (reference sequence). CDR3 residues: CSAPLATTDTQYF. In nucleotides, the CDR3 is TGCAGTGCACCCCTGGCCACCACAGATACGCAGTATTTT.

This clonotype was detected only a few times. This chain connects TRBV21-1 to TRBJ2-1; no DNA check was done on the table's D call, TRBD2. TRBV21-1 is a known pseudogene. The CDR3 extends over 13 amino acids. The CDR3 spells CANREARSNEQFF. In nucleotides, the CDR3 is TGTGCCAACAGGGAGGCGAGGTCCAATGAGCAGTTCTTC.

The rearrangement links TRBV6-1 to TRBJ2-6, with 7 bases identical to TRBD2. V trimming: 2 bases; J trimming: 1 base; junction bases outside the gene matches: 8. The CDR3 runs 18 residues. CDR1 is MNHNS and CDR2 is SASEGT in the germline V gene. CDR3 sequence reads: CASSELAGESSGANVLTF. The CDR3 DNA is TGTGCCAGCAGTGAACTGGCGGGAGAATCTTCTGGGGCCAACGTCCTGACTTTC.

The CDR3 nucleotides are TGTGCCAGCAGCTCGGGACTACTCTACAATGAGCAGTACTTC. It is translated as CASSSGLLYNEQYF. V usage is TRBV12-3 or TRBV12-4 and J usage is TRBJ2-7; 7 positions match TRBD2. CDR3 length: 14 residues. V shed 6 bases and J 7 bases; nucleotides not matched to a gene: 12.